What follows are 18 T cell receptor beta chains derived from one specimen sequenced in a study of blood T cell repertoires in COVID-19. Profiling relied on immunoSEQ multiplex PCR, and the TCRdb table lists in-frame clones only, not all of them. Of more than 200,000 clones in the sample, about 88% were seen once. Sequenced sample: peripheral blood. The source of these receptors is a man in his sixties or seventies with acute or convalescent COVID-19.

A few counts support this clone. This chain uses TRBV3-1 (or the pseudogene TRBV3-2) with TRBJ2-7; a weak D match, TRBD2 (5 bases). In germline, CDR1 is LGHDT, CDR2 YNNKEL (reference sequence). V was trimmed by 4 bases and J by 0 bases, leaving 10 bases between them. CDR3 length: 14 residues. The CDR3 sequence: CASSPTSGSYEQYF. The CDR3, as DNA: TGTGCCAGCAGCCCAACAAGCGGCTCCTACGAGCAGTACTTC.

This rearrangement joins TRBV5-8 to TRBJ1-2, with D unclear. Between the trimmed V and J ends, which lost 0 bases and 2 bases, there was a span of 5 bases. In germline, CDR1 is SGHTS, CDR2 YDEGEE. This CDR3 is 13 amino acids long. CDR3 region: CASSLDRNYGYTF. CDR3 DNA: TGTGCCAGCAGCTTGGACCGGAACTATGGCTACACCTTC.

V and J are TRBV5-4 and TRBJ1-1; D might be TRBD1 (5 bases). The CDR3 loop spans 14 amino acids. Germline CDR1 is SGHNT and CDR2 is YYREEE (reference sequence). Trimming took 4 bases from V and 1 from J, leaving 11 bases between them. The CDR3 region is CASSPPQGNTEAFF. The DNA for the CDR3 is TGTGCCAGCAGCCCGCCCCAGGGGAACACTGAAGCTTTCTTT.

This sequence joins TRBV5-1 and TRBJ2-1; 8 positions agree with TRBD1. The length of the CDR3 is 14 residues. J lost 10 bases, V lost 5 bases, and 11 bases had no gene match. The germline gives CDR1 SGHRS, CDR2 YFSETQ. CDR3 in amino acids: CASSLGQGAREQFF. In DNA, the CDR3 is TGCGCCAGCAGTCTCGGACAGGGTGCGAGGGAGCAGTTCTTC. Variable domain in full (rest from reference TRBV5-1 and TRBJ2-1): KAGVTQTPRYLIKTRGQQVTLSCSPISGHRSVSWYQQTPGQGLQFLFEYFSETQRNKGNFPGRFSGRQFSNSRSEMNVSTLELGDSALYLCASSLGQGAREQFFGPGTRLTVL.

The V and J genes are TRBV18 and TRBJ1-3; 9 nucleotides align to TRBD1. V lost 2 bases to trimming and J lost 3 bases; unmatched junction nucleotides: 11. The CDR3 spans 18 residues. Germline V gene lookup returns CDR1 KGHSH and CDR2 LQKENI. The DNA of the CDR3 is TGTGCCAGCTCACCAGAATCCTCCAGGACAGGGGTTGGAAACACCATATATTTT. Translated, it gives CASSPESSRTGVGNTIYF. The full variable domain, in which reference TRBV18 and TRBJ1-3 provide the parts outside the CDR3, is NAGVMQNPRHLVRRRGQEARLRCSPMKGHSHVYWYRQLPEEGLKFMVYLQKENIIDESGMPKERFSAEFPKEGPSILRIQQVVRGDSAAYFCASSPESSRTGVGNTIYFGEGSWLTVV.

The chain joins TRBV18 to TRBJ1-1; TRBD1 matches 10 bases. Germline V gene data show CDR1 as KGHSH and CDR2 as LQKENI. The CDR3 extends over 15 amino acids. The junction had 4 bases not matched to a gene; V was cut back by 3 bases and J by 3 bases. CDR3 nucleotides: TGTGCCAGCTCACCGACAGGGGGCAGGCACACTGAAGCTTTCTTT. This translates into CASSPTGGRHTEAFF.

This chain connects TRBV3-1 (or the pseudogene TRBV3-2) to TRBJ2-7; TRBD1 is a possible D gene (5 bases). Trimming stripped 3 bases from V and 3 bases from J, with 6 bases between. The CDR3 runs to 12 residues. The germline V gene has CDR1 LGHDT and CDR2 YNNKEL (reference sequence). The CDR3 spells CASSQTVYEQYF. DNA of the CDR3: TGTGCCAGCAGCCAGACAGTCTACGAGCAGTACTTC.

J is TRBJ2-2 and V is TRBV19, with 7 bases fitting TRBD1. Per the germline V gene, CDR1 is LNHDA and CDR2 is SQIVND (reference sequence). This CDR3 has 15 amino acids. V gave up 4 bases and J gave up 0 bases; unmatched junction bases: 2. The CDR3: CASSKGQTNTGELFF. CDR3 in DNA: TGTGCCAGTAGTAAGGGACAGACGAACACCGGGGAGCTGTTTTTT.

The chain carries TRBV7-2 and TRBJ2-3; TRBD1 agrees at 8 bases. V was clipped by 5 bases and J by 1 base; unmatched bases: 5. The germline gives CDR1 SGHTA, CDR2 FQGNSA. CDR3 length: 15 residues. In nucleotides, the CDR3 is TGTGCCAGCAGCACACAGGGGGTCCGCACAGATACGCAGTATTTT. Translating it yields CASSTQGVRTDTQYF.

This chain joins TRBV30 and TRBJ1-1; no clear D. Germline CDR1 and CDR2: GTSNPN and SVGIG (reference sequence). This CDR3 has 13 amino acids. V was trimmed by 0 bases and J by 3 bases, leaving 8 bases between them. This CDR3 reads CAWSVGEDTEAFF. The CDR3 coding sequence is TGTGCCTGGAGTGTTGGGGAGGACACTGAAGCTTTCTTT.

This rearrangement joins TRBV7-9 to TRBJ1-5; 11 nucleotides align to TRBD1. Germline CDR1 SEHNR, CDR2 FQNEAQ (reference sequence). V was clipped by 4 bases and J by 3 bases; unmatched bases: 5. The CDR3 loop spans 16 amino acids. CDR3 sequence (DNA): TGTGCCAGCAGCTGGGGACAGGGGGGTCCCAATCAGCCCCAGCATTTT. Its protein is CASSWGQGGPNQPQHF. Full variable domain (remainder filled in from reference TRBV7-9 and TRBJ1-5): DTGVSQNPRHKITKRGQNVTFRCDPISEHNRLYWYRQTLGQGPEFLTYFQNEAQLEKSRLLSDRFSAERPKGSFSTLEIQRTEQGDSAMYLCASSWGQGGPNQPQHFGDGTRLSIL.

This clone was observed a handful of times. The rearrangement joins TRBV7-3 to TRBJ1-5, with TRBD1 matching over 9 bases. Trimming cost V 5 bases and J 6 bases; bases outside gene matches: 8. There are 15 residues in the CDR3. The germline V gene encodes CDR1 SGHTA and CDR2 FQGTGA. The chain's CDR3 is CASSPTGGAGQPQHF. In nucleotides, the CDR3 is TGTGCCAGCAGCCCTACAGGGGGCGCGGGTCAGCCCCAGCATTTT.

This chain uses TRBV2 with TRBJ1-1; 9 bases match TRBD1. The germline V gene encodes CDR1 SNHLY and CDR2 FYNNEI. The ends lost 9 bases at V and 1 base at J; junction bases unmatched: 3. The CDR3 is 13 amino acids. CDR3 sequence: CASRGQGNTEAFF. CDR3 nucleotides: TGTGCCAGTAGGGGACAGGGGAACACTGAAGCTTTCTTT.

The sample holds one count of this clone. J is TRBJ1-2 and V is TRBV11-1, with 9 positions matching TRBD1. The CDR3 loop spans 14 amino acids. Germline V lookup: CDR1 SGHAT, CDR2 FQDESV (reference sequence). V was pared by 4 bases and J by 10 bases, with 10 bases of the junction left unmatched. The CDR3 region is CASSSSGTGSDYTF. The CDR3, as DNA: TGTGCCAGCAGCTCATCCGGGACAGGGTCGGACTACACCTTC. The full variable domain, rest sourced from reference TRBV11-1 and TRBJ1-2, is EAEVAQSPRYKITEKSQAVAFWCDPISGHATLYWYRQILGQGPELLVQFQDESVVDDSQLPKDRFSAERLKGVDSTLKIQPAELGDSAMYLCASSSSGTGSDYTFGSGTRLTVV.

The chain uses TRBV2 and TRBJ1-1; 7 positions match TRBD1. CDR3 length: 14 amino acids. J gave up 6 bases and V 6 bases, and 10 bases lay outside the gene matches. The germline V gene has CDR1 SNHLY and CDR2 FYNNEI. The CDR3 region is CASSQQGMGAEAFF. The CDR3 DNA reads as TGTGCCAGCAGCCAACAGGGGATGGGAGCTGAAGCTTTCTTT.

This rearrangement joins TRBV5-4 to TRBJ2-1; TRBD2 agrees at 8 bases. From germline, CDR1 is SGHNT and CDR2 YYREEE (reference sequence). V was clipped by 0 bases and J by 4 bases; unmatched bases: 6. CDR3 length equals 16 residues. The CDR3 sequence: CASSLGKRGIYNEQFF. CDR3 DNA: TGTGCCAGCAGCTTGGGGAAGCGGGGGATATACAATGAGCAGTTCTTC.

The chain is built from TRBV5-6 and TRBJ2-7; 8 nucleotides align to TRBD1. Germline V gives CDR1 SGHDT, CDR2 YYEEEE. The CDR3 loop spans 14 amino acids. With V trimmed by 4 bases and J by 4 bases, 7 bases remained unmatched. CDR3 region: CASSPAGQEYEQYF. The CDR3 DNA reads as TGTGCCAGCAGCCCCGCGGGACAGGAGTACGAGCAGTACTTC.

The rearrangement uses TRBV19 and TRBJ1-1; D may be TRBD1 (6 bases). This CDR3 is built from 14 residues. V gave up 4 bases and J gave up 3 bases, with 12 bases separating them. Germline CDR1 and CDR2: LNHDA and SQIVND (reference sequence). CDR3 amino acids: CASSRTVADTEAFF. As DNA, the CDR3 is TGTGCCAGTAGTAGGACAGTGGCGGACACTGAAGCTTTCTTT.